Sequencing of this T cell receptor (beta chain) was carried out in a study of neurological immune-mediated disorders. This clonotype was seen repeatedly, ten times or more. Its antigen is not identified. The study's findings and limits: None of the CDR3 amino acid sequences in expanded clones turned up in more than one subject, which points to private repertoires in all groups.

With 10-nucleotide random UMIs included, cDNA was synthesized by 5'RACE. The yield of each sequencing run was over 200 million TCR-beta sequences from 15-18 subjects. TCRdb reprocessed the 5' RACE reads via MiXCR and lists one record per CDR3 protein. The sample shows fewer than 45,000 distinct CDR3 sequences, less than 8.5% of them seen only once. The clonotype comes from a woman aged 40 to 50 in good health. Sequencing input: PBMCs.

Written as DNA, the CDR3 is TGTGCCAGCAGTGAACTCGGGACAGGGGGCCGGTTAAACATTCAGTACTTC. This gives the protein CASSELGTGGRLNIQYF. This chain links TRBV6-5 with TRBJ2-4, with 12 bases fitting TRBD1. The J segment lost 6 bases and the V segment lost 5 bases, leaving 11 bases of the junction unmatched. The CDR3 extends over 17 amino acids. Germline values: CDR1 MNHEY, CDR2 SVGAGI.